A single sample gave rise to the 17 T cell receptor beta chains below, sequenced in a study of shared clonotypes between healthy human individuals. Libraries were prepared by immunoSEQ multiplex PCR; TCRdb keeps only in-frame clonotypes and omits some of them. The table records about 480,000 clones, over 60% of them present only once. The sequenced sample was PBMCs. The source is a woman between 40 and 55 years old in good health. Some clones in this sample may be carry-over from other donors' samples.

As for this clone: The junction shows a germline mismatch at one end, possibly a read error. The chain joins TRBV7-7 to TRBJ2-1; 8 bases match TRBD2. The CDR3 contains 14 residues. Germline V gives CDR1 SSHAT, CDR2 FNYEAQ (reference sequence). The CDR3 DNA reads TGTGCTAGCAGCTTAACAGCGGGGGTGGATGAGCAGTTCTTC. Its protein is CASSLTAGVDEQFF.

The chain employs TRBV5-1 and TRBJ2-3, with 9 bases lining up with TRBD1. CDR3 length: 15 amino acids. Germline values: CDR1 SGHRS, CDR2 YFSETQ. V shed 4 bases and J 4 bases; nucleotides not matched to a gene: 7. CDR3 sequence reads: CASSVPTGGSDTQYF. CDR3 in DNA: TGCGCCAGCAGCGTCCCAACAGGGGGCTCAGATACGCAGTATTTT.

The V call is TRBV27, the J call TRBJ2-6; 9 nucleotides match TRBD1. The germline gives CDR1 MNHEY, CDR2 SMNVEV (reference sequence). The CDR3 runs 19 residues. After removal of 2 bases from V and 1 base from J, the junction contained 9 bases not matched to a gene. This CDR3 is CASSLLNRQGGSGANVLTF. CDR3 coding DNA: TGTGCCAGCAGTTTACTTAACCGACAGGGGGGTTCTGGGGCCAACGTCCTGACTTTC.

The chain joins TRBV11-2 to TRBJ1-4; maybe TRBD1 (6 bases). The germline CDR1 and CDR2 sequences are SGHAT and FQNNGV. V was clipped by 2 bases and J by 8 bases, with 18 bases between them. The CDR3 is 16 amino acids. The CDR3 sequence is CASSLSLSRGWEKLFF. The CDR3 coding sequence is TGTGCCAGCAGCTTAAGTCTCTCCAGGGGCTGGGAAAAACTGTTTTTT. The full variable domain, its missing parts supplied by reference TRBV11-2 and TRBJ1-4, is EAGVAQSPRYKIIEKRQSVAFWCNPISGHATLYWYQQILGQGPKLLIQFQNNGVVDDSQLPKDRFSAERLKGVDSTLKIQPAKLEDSAVYLCASSLSLSRGWEKLFFGSGTQLSVL.

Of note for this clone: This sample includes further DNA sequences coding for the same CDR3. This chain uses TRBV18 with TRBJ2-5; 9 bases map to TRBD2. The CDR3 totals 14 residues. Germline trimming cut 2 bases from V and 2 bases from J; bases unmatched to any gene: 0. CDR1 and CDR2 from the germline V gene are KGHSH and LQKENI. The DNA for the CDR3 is TGTGCCAGCTCACCAACTAGCGGGCAAGAGACCCAGTACTTC. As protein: CASSPTSGQETQYF.

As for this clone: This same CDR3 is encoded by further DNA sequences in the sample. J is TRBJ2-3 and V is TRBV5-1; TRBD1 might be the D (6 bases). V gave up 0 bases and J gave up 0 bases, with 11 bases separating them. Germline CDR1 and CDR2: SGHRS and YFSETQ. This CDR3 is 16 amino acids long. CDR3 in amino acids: CASSLGRTASTDTQYF. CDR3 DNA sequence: TGCGCCAGCAGCTTGGGAAGGACAGCTAGCACAGATACGCAGTATTTT.

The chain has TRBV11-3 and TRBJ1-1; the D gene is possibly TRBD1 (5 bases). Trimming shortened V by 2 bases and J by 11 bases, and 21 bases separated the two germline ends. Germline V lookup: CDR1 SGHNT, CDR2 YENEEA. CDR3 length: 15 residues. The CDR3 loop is CASSLSGPGLLDAFF. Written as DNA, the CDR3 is TGTGCCAGCAGCTTAAGCGGGCCAGGGTTACTTGACGCTTTCTTT.

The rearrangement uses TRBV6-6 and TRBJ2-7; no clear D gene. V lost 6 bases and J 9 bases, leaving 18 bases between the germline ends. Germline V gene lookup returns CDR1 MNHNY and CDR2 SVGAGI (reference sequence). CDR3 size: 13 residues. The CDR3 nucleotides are TGTGCCAGCAGCGCAAACCCGGAAGGTGCGCAGTACTTC. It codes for CASSANPEGAQYF.

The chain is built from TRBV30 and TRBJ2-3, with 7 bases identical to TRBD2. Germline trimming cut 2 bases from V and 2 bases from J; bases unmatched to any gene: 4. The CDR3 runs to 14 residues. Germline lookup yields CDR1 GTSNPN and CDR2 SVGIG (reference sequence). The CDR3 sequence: CAWSRLADTDTQYF. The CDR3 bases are TGTGCCTGGAGTCGGCTAGCGGACACAGATACGCAGTATTTT.

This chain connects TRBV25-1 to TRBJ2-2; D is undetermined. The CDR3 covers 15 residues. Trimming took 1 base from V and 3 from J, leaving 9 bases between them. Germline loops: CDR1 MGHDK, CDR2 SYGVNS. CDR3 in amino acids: CASSELSGDTGELFF. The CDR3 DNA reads TGTGCCAGCAGTGAATTGTCTGGGGACACCGGGGAGCTGTTTTTT. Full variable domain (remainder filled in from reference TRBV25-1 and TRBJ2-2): EADIYQTPRYLVIGTGKKITLECSQTMGHDKMYWYQQDPGMELHLIHYSYGVNSTEKGDLSSESTVSRIRTEHFPLTLESARPSHTSQYLCASSELSGDTGELFFGEGSRLTVL.

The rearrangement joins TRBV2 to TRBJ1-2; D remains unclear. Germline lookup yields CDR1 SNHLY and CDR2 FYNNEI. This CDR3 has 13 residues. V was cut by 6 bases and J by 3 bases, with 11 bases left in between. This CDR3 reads CASSGEVYYGYTF. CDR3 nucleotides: TGTGCCAGCAGCGGGGAAGTCTACTATGGCTACACCTTC.

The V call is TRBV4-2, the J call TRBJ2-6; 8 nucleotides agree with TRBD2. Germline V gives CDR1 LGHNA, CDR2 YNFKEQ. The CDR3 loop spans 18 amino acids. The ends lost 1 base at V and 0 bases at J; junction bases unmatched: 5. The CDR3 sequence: CASSQVPAGDSGANVLTF. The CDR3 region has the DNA TGTGCCAGCAGCCAAGTCCCAGCGGGGGACTCTGGGGCCAACGTCCTGACTTTC.

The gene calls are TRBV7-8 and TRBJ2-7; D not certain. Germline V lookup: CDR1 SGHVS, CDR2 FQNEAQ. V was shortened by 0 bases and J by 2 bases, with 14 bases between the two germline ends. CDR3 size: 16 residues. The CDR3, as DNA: TGTGCCAGCAGCTTAGCCCCATTGAGTATGGCCTACGAGCAGTACTTC. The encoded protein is CASSLAPLSMAYEQYF.

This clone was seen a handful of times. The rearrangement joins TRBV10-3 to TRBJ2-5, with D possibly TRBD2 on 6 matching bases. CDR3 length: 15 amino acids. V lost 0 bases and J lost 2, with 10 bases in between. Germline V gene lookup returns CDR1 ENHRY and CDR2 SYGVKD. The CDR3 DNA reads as TGTGCCATCAGTGAGTCGGGGGGAGTACAAGAGACCCAGTACTTC. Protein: CAISESGGVQETQYF.

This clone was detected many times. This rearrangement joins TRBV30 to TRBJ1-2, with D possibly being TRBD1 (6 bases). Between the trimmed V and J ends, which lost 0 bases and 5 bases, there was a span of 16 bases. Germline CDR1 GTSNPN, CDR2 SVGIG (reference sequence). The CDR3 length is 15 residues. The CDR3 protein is CAWSVQGGAEYGYTF. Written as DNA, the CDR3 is TGTGCCTGGAGTGTACAGGGCGGGGCGGAGTATGGCTACACCTTC.

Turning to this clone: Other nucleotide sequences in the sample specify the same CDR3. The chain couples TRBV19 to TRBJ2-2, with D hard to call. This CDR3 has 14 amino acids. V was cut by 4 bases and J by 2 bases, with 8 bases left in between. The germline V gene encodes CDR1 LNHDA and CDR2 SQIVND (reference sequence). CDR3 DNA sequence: TGTGCCAGTAGTAGAGAGGCCAACACCGGGGAGCTGTTTTTT. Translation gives CASSREANTGELFF.

DNA for the CDR3: TGTGCCAGCCAAAGAGGCCTGATGGAGACCCAGTACTTC. This codes for CASQRGLMETQYF. The rearrangement joins TRBV2 to TRBJ2-5; no definite D call. V gave up 8 bases and J gave up 5 bases, with 15 bases separating them. The CDR3 spans 13 residues. The germline V gene has CDR1 SNHLY and CDR2 FYNNEI. Looking up the rest from reference TRBV2 and TRBJ2-5 gives the full variable domain: EPEVTQTPSHQVTQMGQEVILRCVPISNHLYFYWYRQILGQKVEFLVSFYNNEISEKSEIFDDQFSVERPDGSNFTLKIRSTKLEDSAMYFCASQRGLMETQYFGPGTRLLVL.